Each of the 28 T cell receptor beta chains below was sequenced from the same sample in a study of blood T cell repertoires in COVID-19. Measured with immunoSEQ multiplex PCR; TCRdb has only the in-frame clones, and not every one. This table holds 300,000 to 350,000 clones, about 91% found once. Specimen: peripheral blood. The source is a man aged 30 to 39 with COVID-19, enrolled during active disease.

The rearrangement joins TRBV11-2 to TRBJ2-3, with D possibly matching TRBD1 (6 bases). The CDR3 has 16 residues. CDR1 is SGHAT and CDR2 is FQNNGV in the germline V gene. Trimming removed 1 base from V and 3 bases from J, with 14 bases in between. The DNA of the CDR3 is TGTGCCAGCAGCTTAGGTTTTCAGGGGTGGACAGATACGCAGTATTTT. Amino acid sequence: CASSLGFQGWTDTQYF.

The chain couples TRBV25-1 to TRBJ2-7; tentative D call: TRBD1 (6 bases). This CDR3 is built from 18 residues. Per germline, CDR1 MGHDK and CDR2 SYGVNS. V was trimmed by 4 bases and J by 2 bases, leaving 24 bases between them. CDR3 in amino acids: CASSARTRTAASTYEQYF. CDR3 nucleotide sequence: TGTGCCAGCAGTGCAAGGACACGGACAGCCGCCTCTACCTACGAGCAGTACTTC.

CDR3 nucleotides: TGTGCCAGCAGCACCTCAGGGGGCGTTCAGCCCCAGCATTTT. Amino acids: CASSTSGGVQPQHF. The J gene is TRBJ1-5, the V gene TRBV28; 8 positions match TRBD1. The CDR3 covers 14 residues. CDR1 and CDR2 from the germline V gene are MDHEN and SYDVKM. Trimming removed 6 bases from V and 6 bases from J; junction bases left unmatched: 7.

This clone was picked up one time. The chain is built from TRBV27 and TRBJ1-3; TRBD1 is a possible D gene (6 bases). The CDR3 sequence is 18 residues long. Trimming removed 5 bases from V and 3 bases from J, with 23 bases in between. Germline CDR1 MNHEY, CDR2 SMNVEV (reference sequence). For the CDR3, the DNA is TGTGCCAGCAGTCCCAACACAGGGTACAACCTTCTTGGAAACACCATATATTTT. Protein product: CASSPNTGYNLLGNTIYF.

This clone has more than one count but fewer than ten. This sequence joins TRBV6-4 and TRBJ2-3, with 10 bases identical to TRBD2. V was clipped by 2 bases and J by 1 base; unmatched bases: 3. Germline lookup yields CDR1 MRHNA and CDR2 SNTAGT. The CDR3 sequence is 16 residues long. The CDR3 DNA follows: TGTGCCAGCAGTGACACCGGGACTAGCGGCACAGATACGCAGTATTTT. It specifies CASSDTGTSGTDTQYF.

A single count supports this clone. The rearrangement uses TRBV2 and TRBJ2-5; D not resolved. Trimming took 5 bases from V and 5 from J, leaving 6 bases between them. Looked up from germline, CDR1 is SNHLY and CDR2 is FYNNEI. The CDR3 contains 11 residues. This chain's CDR3 is CASSFGETQYF. CDR3 DNA: TGTGCCAGCAGTTTTGGCGAGACCCAGTACTTC.

In regard to this clone: Other DNA sequences of this sample code for an identical CDR3. The CDR3: CASSPGTELFF. DNA for the CDR3: TGTGCCAGCAGTCCGGGGACAGAACTGTTTTTT. The rearrangement links TRBV7-9 to TRBJ1-4, with 7 bases identical to TRBD1. V trimming: 6 bases; J trimming: 12 bases; junction bases outside the gene matches: 4. CDR3 length: 11 residues. CDR1 and CDR2 from the germline V gene are SEHNR and FQNEAQ (reference sequence).

The rearrangement joins TRBV6-5 to TRBJ2-7; 8 nucleotides line up with TRBD2. This CDR3 contains 16 residues. The V segment lost 0 bases and the J segment 1 base; nucleotides outside the gene matches: 5. Germline V gene lookup returns CDR1 MNHEY and CDR2 SVGAGI. The DNA of the CDR3 is TGTGCCAGCAGTTACTCGTGGGCGGGGGGATCCTACGAGCAGTACTTC. This sequence encodes CASSYSWAGGSYEQYF.

The rearrangement links TRBV6-2 or TRBV6-3 to TRBJ2-5; no clear D gene. The CDR3 runs 13 residues. Germline CDR1 MNHEY, CDR2 SVGEGT. Trimming took 0 bases from V and 8 from J, leaving 10 bases between them. DNA for the CDR3: TGTGCCAGCAGTTACTCGGCCTGGCACACCCAGTACTTC. Its protein is CASSYSAWHTQYF.

This chain joins TRBV6-2 or TRBV6-3 and TRBJ2-1; possible D gene TRBD1, 5 bases. The CDR3 is made up of 13 amino acids. Deletions cut 4 bases from V and 8 bases from J, with 12 bases between. Germline assignment: CDR1 MNHEY and CDR2 SVGEGT. CDR3 region: CASSFPGNDEQFF. Written as DNA, the CDR3 is TGTGCCAGCAGTTTCCCAGGGAACGATGAGCAGTTCTTC.

The table lists this clone with a count of one. V gene TRBV5-4 combines with J gene TRBJ2-7; D remains unclear. Trimming removed 3 bases from V and 0 bases from J, with 10 bases in between. The CDR3 is 14 amino acids. Looked up from germline, CDR1 is SGHNT and CDR2 is YYREEE (reference sequence). The CDR3 sequence: CASSSVGSSYEQYF. CDR3 DNA: TGTGCCAGCAGCTCCGTCGGTAGCTCCTACGAGCAGTACTTC.

The genes are TRBV11-2 and TRBJ2-7, with 13 bases lining up with TRBD2. Germline-derived CDR1 and CDR2 are SGHAT and FQNNGV. V lost 5 bases to trimming and J lost 3 bases; unmatched junction nucleotides: 4. The CDR3 totals 15 residues. The CDR3 reads CASSPRLAGGYEQYF. Written as DNA, the CDR3 is TGTGCCAGCAGCCCCCGACTAGCGGGAGGCTACGAGCAGTACTTC.

The chain employs TRBV11-2 and TRBJ2-1; TRBD2 agrees at 12 bases. The CDR3 contains 18 residues. From germline, CDR1 is SGHAT and CDR2 FQNNGV. The junction had 14 bases not matched to a gene; V was cut back by 4 bases and J by 7 bases. The CDR3: CASSSGGLAGGGFNEQFF. CDR3 coding DNA: TGTGCCAGCAGCTCCGGGGGGCTAGCGGGAGGGGGTTTTAATGAGCAGTTCTTC.

The chain links TRBV6-5 to TRBJ1-2, with 9 bases aligning to TRBD1. The V segment lost 7 bases and the J segment 5 bases; nucleotides outside the gene matches: 8. The CDR3 covers 14 residues. Germline V gene sequence: CDR1 MNHEY, CDR2 SVGAGI. In DNA form, the CDR3 reads TGTGCCAGCACTGCGGGACAGGGTCTTTATGGCTACACCTTC. Encoded protein: CASTAGQGLYGYTF.

The V call is TRBV19, the J call TRBJ2-5; 8 positions match TRBD2. The CDR3 spans 15 residues. CDR1 is LNHDA and CDR2 is SQIVND in the germline V gene (reference sequence). V shed 3 bases and J 5 bases; nucleotides not matched to a gene: 8. The CDR3 DNA reads as TGTGCCAGTAGTATTAGCGGGGTGGGGTGGGAGACCCAGTACTTC. Translated: CASSISGVGWETQYF. Supplemented by reference TRBV19 and TRBJ2-5, the full variable domain reads DGGITQSPKYLFRKEGQNVTLSCEQNLNHDAMYWYRQDPGQGLRLIYYSQIVNDFQKGDIAEGYSVSREKKESFPLTVTSAQKNPTAFYLCASSISGVGWETQYFGPGTRLLVL.

V usage is TRBV4-2 and J usage is TRBJ2-7; TRBD1 aligns across 10 bases. Unmatched junction bases numbered 5, after V lost 0 bases and J lost 3 bases. The CDR3 loop spans 16 amino acids. CDR1 and CDR2 (germline): LGHNA, YNFKEQ. In nucleotides, the CDR3 is TGTGCCAGCAGCCAAGAGTGGGGACAGGGGTTCTACGAGCAGTACTTC. Amino acids: CASSQEWGQGFYEQYF.

The chain uses TRBV4-3 and TRBJ2-5; tentatively, D is TRBD1 (6 bases). The germline V gene has CDR1 LGHNA and CDR2 YSLEER. CDR3 length: 14 residues. Trimming left V 0 bases short and J 6 bases short, with 11 bases between. The CDR3 region has the DNA TGCGCCAGCAGCCAAGAGACAGGCAGGCAGACCCAGTACTTC. It encodes CASSQETGRQTQYF.

V and J are TRBV5-1 and TRBJ2-7; 7 nucleotides align to TRBD2. This CDR3 has 13 amino acids. The V and J ends lost 0 bases and 6 bases, in that order; junction bases with no gene match: 3. The germline V gene encodes CDR1 SGHRS and CDR2 YFSETQ. CDR3 amino acids: CASSLEAGTEQYF. The CDR3, as DNA: TGCGCCAGCAGCTTGGAAGCGGGGACCGAGCAGTACTTC.

The gene calls are TRBV2 and TRBJ1-2, with TRBD1 identical over 8 bases. The length of the CDR3 is 13 residues. CDR1 is SNHLY and CDR2 is FYNNEI in the germline V gene. V lost 2 bases to trimming and J lost 7 bases; unmatched junction nucleotides: 3. CDR3 region: CASSEPTGGGYTF. The CDR3, as DNA: TGTGCCAGCAGTGAACCCACAGGGGGTGGCTACACCTTC.

The V and J genes are TRBV21-1 and TRBJ2-1; the table assigns TRBD1, which was not confirmed against the DNA. TRBV21-1 is a known pseudogene. This CDR3 has 18 residues. CDR3: CASSKNWRDRGRYNEQFF. The CDR3 DNA follows: TGTGCCAGCAGCAAAAATTGGCGGGACAGGGGGAGGTACAATGAGCAGTTCTTC.

The gene calls are TRBV2 and TRBJ2-3; D call uncertain. Trimming took off 9 bases at V and 4 bases at J, with 11 bases between the two ends. Germline V lookup: CDR1 SNHLY, CDR2 FYNNEI. CDR3 length equals 12 residues. The CDR3 sequence: CASNILADTQYF. The CDR3 DNA is TGTGCCAGTAATATACTGGCAGATACGCAGTATTTT. Using reference TRBV2 and TRBJ2-3 for the parts outside the CDR3, the full variable domain is EPEVTQTPSHQVTQMGQEVILRCVPISNHLYFYWYRQILGQKVEFLVSFYNNEISEKSEIFDDQFSVERPDGSNFTLKIRSTKLEDSAMYFCASNILADTQYFGPGTRLTVL.

The chain uses TRBV19 and TRBJ1-1; D call uncertain. V shed 8 bases and J shed 1 base, with 8 bases lying between them. CDR1 LNHDA and CDR2 SQIVND come from the germline V gene (reference sequence). This CDR3 spans 12 amino acids. In DNA form, the CDR3 reads TGTGCCAGTTCGACGGGGAACACTGAAGCTTTCTTT. Amino acids: CASSTGNTEAFF.

V usage is TRBV27 and J usage is TRBJ2-3; 9 bases line up with TRBD1. CDR3 size: 16 residues. Germline V gives CDR1 MNHEY, CDR2 SMNVEV (reference sequence). V was pared by 6 bases and J by 2 bases, with 9 bases of the junction left unmatched. The DNA of the CDR3 is TGTGCCAGCAGGACCAGGGGACAGGGCATCACAGATACGCAGTATTTT. It specifies CASRTRGQGITDTQYF.

J is TRBJ2-1 and V is TRBV7-8; tentatively, D is TRBD1 (5 bases). Trimming removed 3 bases from V and 6 bases from J, with 6 bases in between. Germline lookup yields CDR1 SGHVS and CDR2 FQNEAQ. There are 12 residues in the CDR3. The CDR3 DNA reads as TGTGCCAGCAGCTTCAGGGTCAATGAGCAGTTCTTC. Translated, it gives CASSFRVNEQFF.

J is TRBJ1-5 and V is TRBV18; TRBD1 might be the D (6 bases). Looked up from germline, CDR1 is KGHSH and CDR2 is LQKENI. V dropped 5 bases and J dropped 1 base, with 15 bases sitting between them. The CDR3 has 16 amino acids. In DNA, the CDR3 is TGTGCCAGCTCATCACAGGGAGTACGGAGCAATCAGCCCCAGCATTTT. The encoded protein is CASSSQGVRSNQPQHF.

This clone has just one count. This chain connects TRBV29-1 to TRBJ1-1; 8 positions agree with TRBD1. The CDR3 is 13 amino acids. Trimming at V came to 6 bases and at J to 4 bases, leaving 7 bases not matched to a gene. Germline V gives CDR1 SQVTM, CDR2 ANQGSEA. The CDR3 spells CSVGDRGGTEAFF. In DNA form, the CDR3 reads TGCAGCGTGGGTGACAGGGGAGGCACTGAAGCTTTCTTT.

The genes are TRBV6-1 and TRBJ1-3; 8 positions agree with TRBD1. Germline CDR1 MNHNS, CDR2 SASEGT. V gave up 3 bases and J gave up 8 bases; unmatched junction bases: 12. This CDR3 contains 16 residues. This CDR3 is CASSDPGQGIGDTIYF. The DNA of the CDR3 is TGTGCCAGCAGTGACCCCGGACAGGGTATAGGAGACACCATATATTTT.

The rearrangement uses TRBV7-3 and TRBJ2-7; 7 positions match TRBD2. Germline CDR1 is SGHTA and CDR2 is FQGTGA. V dropped 8 bases and J dropped 1; count of bases not matched to a gene: 8. The CDR3 runs to 14 residues. CDR3 amino acids: CASVPRGRSYEQYF. CDR3 bases: TGTGCCAGCGTCCCTCGCGGGAGATCCTACGAGCAGTACTTC.